This entry describes one TCR beta chain. Antigen specificity is unknown. Attachment of unique molecular identifiers was made to individual cDNA molecules. One entry per CDR3 protein results from TCRdb running MiXCR on the 5' RACE reads. The data hold fewer than 65,000 distinct CDR3 sequences, with about 10% observed a single time. This record belongs to a study of early T cells in non-severe SARS-CoV-2 infection. Looking at the study overall: Chains were unpaired, as sequencing was done on bulk RNA from unsorted whole blood.

Study-level points and caveats: Anti-spike CD8 responses were favored by VDJdb matching, which missed private and CD4 specificities.

V dropped 10 bases and J dropped 0; count of bases not matched to a gene: 8. Germline V gene lookup returns CDR1 ENHRY and CDR2 SYGVKD. The CDR3 covers 14 residues. The V call is TRBV10-3, the J call TRBJ1-1, with 7 bases identical to TRBD1. This sequence originates from an adult who was a healthcare worker with PCR-confirmed SARS-CoV-2 infection or an uninfected control (not recorded which). The sample consisted of whole blood, taken at baseline. The CDR3 reads CATETGIMNTEAFF. In DNA form, the CDR3 reads TGTGCCACTGAGACAGGGATAATGAACACTGAAGCTTTCTTT.